The present TCR beta chain was sequenced within a study of high-grade serous ovarian cancer treatment subgroups. Whole-study context: Each sample yielded on average around 7,500 unique TCR beta rearrangements from more than 13,000 reads.

In regard to this clone: Its specificity is unknown.

Tumor samples were taken before definitive surgery or chemotherapy. Study results and limitations: Higher neoantigen levels went with greater TCR clonal relatedness. Without spatial data, bulk sequencing limits insight into HGSC tumor diversity. Different patients shared almost no repertoire; same-patient tumors shared roughly 0.095 to 0.85.

Sequenced by immunoSEQ multiplex PCR; TCRdb stores in-frame clones only, minus some. Of some 15,000 clones in the sample, 86% were seen once. The ends were cut back, 2 bases at V and 3 bases at J, with 11 bases in the middle. The V gene's germline CDR1 is SGHRS and CDR2 YFSETQ. The CDR3 consists of 14 residues. J is TRBJ1-1 and V is TRBV5-1, with D possibly matching TRBD1 (6 bases). The receptor was isolated from a human donor with high-grade serous ovarian cancer. Specimen: tumor tissue. The chain's CDR3 is CASSFQGRDTEAFF. The CDR3 DNA reads as TGCGCCAGCAGCTTTCAGGGGAGGGACACTGAAGCTTTCTTT. Based on the CDR3 plus reference TRBV5-1 and TRBJ1-1, the full variable domain is KAGVTQTPRYLIKTRGQQVTLSCSPISGHRSVSWYQQTPGQGLQFLFEYFSETQRNKGNFPGRFSGRQFSNSRSEMNVSTLELGDSALYLCASSFQGRDTEAFFGQGTRLTVV.